This passage covers 27 T cell receptor beta chains from one sample sequenced in a study of T-cell memory formation after mild COVID-19. TCRdb reprocessed the 5' RACE reads with MiXCR, giving one entry per CDR3 protein. This sample yields roughly 250,000 distinct CDR3 sequences, of which 15% to 20% are seen a single time; roughly 21% belongs to the top ten. Material: PBMCs or a T cell subset sorted from them (not recorded which). These receptor sequences come from a man aged 18 to 30 who had mild COVID-19 (a few samples of this study predate the infection). Cell type and time point are not known.

V usage is TRBV10-3 and J usage is TRBJ2-1; possibly TRBD2 for D (5 bases). V gave up 0 bases and J gave up 9 bases, with 12 bases separating them. This CDR3 has 14 residues. Germline CDR1 reads ENHRY; CDR2 reads SYGVKD. CDR3 nucleotide sequence: TGTGCCATCAGTGAGTCGAGGACTTCAGGTGAGCAGTTCTTC. It specifies CAISESRTSGEQFF.

The chain combines TRBV3-1 with TRBJ2-3; maybe TRBD2 (5 bases). V was shortened by 1 base and J by 1 base, with 9 bases between the two germline ends. The CDR3 is 15 residues long. The germline gives CDR1 LGHDT, CDR2 YNNKEL (reference sequence). DNA for the CDR3: TGTGCCAGCAGCCAAGGAAGTAGCGGCACAGATACGCAGTATTTT. Translated: CASSQGSSGTDTQYF.

This clonotype was counted only a few times. This sequence joins TRBV3-1 and TRBJ2-3; D unresolved. The CDR3 is made up of 16 amino acids. V dropped 3 bases and J dropped 1 base, with 14 bases sitting between them. The germline CDR1 and CDR2 sequences are LGHDT and YNNKEL (reference sequence). For the CDR3, the DNA is TGTGCCAGCAGCCAGAGAGCGCTTGAAGGCACAGATACGCAGTATTTT. This encodes CASSQRALEGTDTQYF.

This chain uses TRBV5-1 with TRBJ2-2; perhaps TRBD2 as D (6 bases). This CDR3 has 16 amino acids. In germline, CDR1 is SGHRS, CDR2 YFSETQ. Trimming stripped 7 bases from V and 3 bases from J, with 19 bases between. In DNA, the CDR3 is TGCGCCAGCCGACCGCCGGGAGTAGGGGACACCGGGGAGCTGTTTTTT. It is translated as CASRPPGVGDTGELFF.

The sample holds a few counts of this clonotype. The genes are TRBV7-2 and TRBJ1-1; D gene unclear. The germline V gene has CDR1 SGHTA and CDR2 FQGNSA. CDR3 length: 13 amino acids. The V end lost 6 bases, the J end lost 2 bases, and 10 bases lay between the germline ends. This chain's CDR3 is CASRSSGNTEAFF. The CDR3 nucleotides are TGTGCCAGCAGATCCTCGGGAAACACTGAAGCTTTCTTT.

This clonotype showed up just a few times. The DNA for the CDR3 is TGCGCCAGCAGCCCGGGCCTCGCCCATGAGCAGTTCTTC. It translates to CASSPGLAHEQFF. This chain links TRBV5-1 with TRBJ2-1; D is uncertain. Between the trimmed V and J ends, which lost 4 bases and 8 bases, there was a span of 13 bases. Per the germline V gene, CDR1 is SGHRS and CDR2 is YFSETQ. CDR3 size: 13 residues.

This chain uses TRBV5-1 with TRBJ1-1; D might be TRBD1 (6 bases). V lost 6 bases and J 0 bases, leaving 12 bases between the germline ends. CDR1 SGHRS and CDR2 YFSETQ come from the germline V gene. The length of the CDR3 is 14 residues. The CDR3 DNA reads TGCGCCAGCACCGCTACAGGGTTGAACACTGAAGCTTTCTTT. It specifies CASTATGLNTEAFF.

The chain employs TRBV9 and TRBJ2-1; 11 nucleotides agree with TRBD2. CDR1 and CDR2 (germline): SGDLS, YYNGEE. J was trimmed by 6 bases and V by 2 bases; bases with no gene match: 4. The CDR3 extends over 15 amino acids. The CDR3 coding sequence is TGTGCCAGCAGCGTTCGGCTAGCGGGGGGCAATGAGCAGTTCTTC. This codes for CASSVRLAGGNEQFF.

A few counts support this clonotype. The chain links TRBV12-3 or TRBV12-4 to TRBJ2-1; 10 bases match TRBD2. The CDR3 consists of 16 residues. The V and J ends lost 5 bases and 8 bases, in that order; junction bases with no gene match: 12. The chain's CDR3 is CASSPLVQRGGYEQFF. DNA of the CDR3: TGTGCCAGCAGTCCCCTCGTCCAGCGGGGGGGCTATGAGCAGTTCTTC.

This clonotype appeared a few times. The gene calls are TRBV2 and TRBJ2-7, with D possibly being TRBD1 (5 bases). Germline values: CDR1 SNHLY, CDR2 FYNNEI. This CDR3 is 14 amino acids long. V was trimmed by 6 bases and J by 2 bases, leaving 14 bases between them. The CDR3 DNA reads as TGTGCCAGCAGAAACCTAGGGGCCACCTACGAGCAGTACGTC. As protein: CASRNLGATYEQYV.

This clonotype appeared a few times. The CDR3 here is CASSQAGGRGLGDEQFF. The CDR3 nucleotides read TGCGCCAGCAGCCAAGCTGGGGGGAGGGGATTAGGCGATGAGCAGTTCTTC. The chain recombines TRBV4-1 with TRBJ2-1; 7 bases match TRBD2. CDR3 size: 17 residues. Per germline, CDR1 MGHRA and CDR2 YSYEKL. The J segment lost 8 bases and the V segment lost 1 base, leaving 14 bases of the junction unmatched.

This clonotype has ten or more counts. The rearrangement joins TRBV5-1 to TRBJ2-7; D is ambiguous. The germline V gene encodes CDR1 SGHRS and CDR2 YFSETQ. The V end was cut by 0 bases, the J end by 5 bases, with 6 bases between. The CDR3 runs to 12 residues. DNA for the CDR3: TGCGCCAGCAGCTTGGCGTCGAACGAGCAGTACTTC. Its protein is CASSLASNEQYF.

J is TRBJ2-1 and V is TRBV5-1; tentatively, D is TRBD1 (5 bases). Trimming took 0 bases from V and 7 from J, leaving 8 bases between them. The CDR3 length is 13 residues. CDR1 and CDR2 (germline): SGHRS, YFSETQ. CDR3 DNA sequence: TGCGCCAGCAGCTTGGACAGGTGGAATGAGCAGTTCTTC. Translated, it gives CASSLDRWNEQFF.

The chain joins TRBV5-6 to TRBJ1-4, with D uncertain. This CDR3 spans 14 amino acids. The germline V and J ends were trimmed by 0 bases and 8 bases, with 11 bases remaining between them. Germline loops: CDR1 SGHDT, CDR2 YYEEEE. CDR3 region: CASSLGRLEEKLFF. CDR3 sequence (DNA): TGTGCCAGCAGCTTGGGCAGGCTAGAGGAAAAACTGTTTTTT.

This clonotype was seen a few times. The rearrangement uses TRBV7-9 and TRBJ2-3, with D perhaps matching TRBD2 (6 bases). The CDR3 spans 15 residues. Germline V lookup: CDR1 SEHNR, CDR2 FQNEAQ (reference sequence). V was pared by 8 bases and J by 2 bases, with 17 bases between. CDR3 in amino acids: CASVHPRRVTDTQYF. In DNA, the CDR3 is TGTGCCAGCGTACACCCCCGGAGGGTCACAGATACGCAGTATTTT.

This clonotype was seen a few times. V is TRBV12-3 or TRBV12-4 and J is TRBJ1-5; TRBD1 is a possible D gene (6 bases). The CDR3 loop spans 15 amino acids. Trimming removed 1 base at V and 2 bases at J, with 9 bases between. The CDR3 is CASSLGTEGNQPQHF. The CDR3 DNA is TGTGCCAGCAGTTTAGGGACAGAGGGCAATCAGCCCCAGCATTTT.

CDR3 sequence (DNA): TGTGCCAGCAGACCTTTGACAGTCTCTGGAAACACCATATATTTT. Its protein product is CASRPLTVSGNTIYF. The chain couples TRBV7-8 to TRBJ1-3; possibly TRBD1 for D (5 bases). Germline lookup yields CDR1 SGHVS and CDR2 FQNEAQ. The CDR3 extends over 15 amino acids. V shed 6 bases and J shed 0 bases, with 12 bases lying between them. The entire variable domain, with the rest obtained from reference TRBV7-8 and TRBJ1-3, is as follows: GAGVSQSPRYKVAKRGQDVALRCDPISGHVSLFWYQQALGQGPEFLTYFQNEAQLDKSGLPSDRFFAERPEGSVSTLKIQRTQQEDSAVYLCASRPLTVSGNTIYFGEGSWLTVV.

In this sample, this clonotype turned up a few times. The chain joins TRBV29-1 to TRBJ1-1; D ambiguous. Between the trimmed V and J ends, which lost 4 bases and 5 bases, there was a span of 17 bases. The germline V gene encodes CDR1 SQVTM and CDR2 ANQGSEA. The CDR3 contains 14 residues. The CDR3 here is CSVAPKVWGTEAFF. In nucleotides, the CDR3 is TGCAGCGTTGCACCTAAGGTGTGGGGAACTGAAGCTTTCTTT.

The rearrangement joins TRBV5-1 to TRBJ1-1, with D possibly being TRBD1 (5 bases). CDR1 is SGHRS and CDR2 is YFSETQ in the germline V gene. The V end was cut by 2 bases, the J end by 4 bases, with 12 bases between. This CDR3 is 14 amino acids long. The CDR3 protein is CASSFTQGTTEAFF. CDR3 DNA: TGCGCCAGCAGCTTCACCCAGGGTACCACTGAAGCTTTCTTT.

The chain employs TRBV2 and TRBJ2-7, with TRBD1 matching 10 bases. V trimming: 0 bases; J trimming: 6 bases; junction bases outside the gene matches: 5. The CDR3 totals 15 residues. Germline CDR1 reads SNHLY; CDR2 reads FYNNEI. This chain's CDR3 is CASSEARDRGAEQYF. CDR3 nucleotide sequence: TGTGCCAGCAGTGAAGCTCGGGACAGGGGAGCCGAGCAGTACTTC.

The chain couples TRBV4-1 to TRBJ2-5; 9 bases match TRBD1. The ends lost 2 bases at V and 2 bases at J; junction bases unmatched: 6. CDR3 length equals 16 residues. CDR1 is MGHRA, CDR2 YSYEKL, per germline. CDR3 residues: CASSQTPGQGQETQYF. The CDR3 DNA sequence: TGCGCCAGCAGCCAAACTCCGGGACAGGGACAAGAGACCCAGTACTTC.

The chain uses TRBV7-2 and TRBJ2-5; D gene ambiguous. The CDR3 is 14 amino acids. The germline gives CDR1 SGHTA, CDR2 FQGNSA. V was clipped by 5 bases and J by 4 bases, with 14 bases between them. The CDR3 spells CASSRTLDRETQYF. CDR3 bases: TGTGCCAGCAGCCGGACCCTAGATAGAGAGACCCAGTACTTC.

Many counts were recorded for this clonotype. The genes are TRBV6-6 and TRBJ1-3; 8 nucleotides match TRBD1. CDR1 and CDR2 (germline): MNHNY, SVGAGI (reference sequence). The CDR3 consists of 17 residues. V shed 0 bases, J shed 0 bases, and the junction held 4 bases outside the gene matches. The CDR3 loop reads CASSYSYRGSSGNTIYF. CDR3 DNA sequence: TGTGCCAGCAGTTACTCGTACAGGGGGAGCTCTGGAAACACCATATATTTT.

The chain is built from TRBV9 and TRBJ1-5; D gene ambiguous. The CDR3 extends over 16 amino acids. Trimming removed 6 bases from V and 1 base from J, with 17 bases in between. In germline, CDR1 is SGDLS, CDR2 YYNGEE. The CDR3 spells CASTGAWDASNQPQHF. DNA for the CDR3: TGTGCCAGCACGGGCGCCTGGGATGCGAGCAATCAGCCCCAGCATTTT.

This clonotype showed up just a few times. The rearrangement uses TRBV19 and TRBJ1-5; D is unclear. Germline V gene data show CDR1 as LNHDA and CDR2 as SQIVND (reference sequence). The CDR3 contains 14 residues. The V end was cut by 5 bases, the J end by 2 bases, with 10 bases between. The CDR3 coding sequence is TGTGCCAGTAGTCTCGCTTCGGGCAATCAGCCCCAGCATTTT. This translates into CASSLASGNQPQHF.

This clonotype was seen a handful of times. The chain uses TRBV5-1 and TRBJ1-3, with D tentatively TRBD1 (6 bases). Germline-derived CDR1 and CDR2 are SGHRS and YFSETQ. The CDR3 sequence is 16 residues long. Trimming took off 3 bases at V and 0 bases at J, with 13 bases between the two ends. CDR3 sequence reads: CASSSQGISSGNTIYF. For the CDR3, the DNA is TGCGCCAGCAGCTCCCAGGGGATTAGCTCTGGAAACACCATATATTTT.

This clonotype was detected a few times. This chain joins TRBV6-2 or TRBV6-3 and TRBJ1-5, with D uncertain. The CDR3 extends over 15 amino acids. The V end was cut by 2 bases, the J end by 1 base, with 9 bases between. Per germline, CDR1 MNHEY and CDR2 SVGEGT. The CDR3 spells CASSYPWRSNQPQHF. The DNA for the CDR3 is TGTGCCAGCAGTTACCCCTGGAGAAGCAATCAGCCCCAGCATTTT.